This T cell receptor beta chain is from a study of T cell repertoires in cytomegalovirus infection. As for the study in general: Public TCR beta signatures indicated both CMV infection and matching HLA type. Regarding the study as a whole: Adding up the frequency of public TCR beta families identified people who carried CMV plus the relevant HLA. HLA-C-restricted TCR beta clonotypes specific for CMV led the ex vivo response.

TCRdb itself ran the reads through MiXCR, one entry per CDR3 protein. The sample has some 400,000 distinct CDR3 sequences; roughly 30% are singletons. There are 13 residues in the CDR3. The germline V gene has CDR1 MGHRA and CDR2 YSYEKL. With respect to this clonotype: Its antigen is unknown. One junction end disagrees with the germline gene, perhaps due to a read error.

This sequence was found in a human donor in good health (CMV status not recorded). Some clones in this sample may be carry-over from other donors' samples. The sample was PBMCs. This chain joins TRBV4-1 and TRBJ2-3, with no clear D. The CDR3 nucleotides are TGCGCCAGCATCCAAATCCTAACAGAGACGCAGTATTTT. Translated, it gives CASIQILTETQYF.